This T cell receptor beta chain originates from a study of control samples from healthy donors and cancer patients. Only in-frame clones appear in the TCRdb table, and some are missing; sequencing was by immunoSEQ multiplex PCR. Of roughly 120,000 clones in the sample, roughly 88% were seen once. The CDR3 is made up of 13 amino acids. CDR1 is MNHEY, CDR2 SMNVEV, per germline (reference sequence). Trimming left V 4 bases short and J 4 bases short, with 10 bases between. This chain uses TRBV27 with TRBJ2-5; tentatively, D is TRBD1 or TRBD2 (6 bases each). Sample: PBMCs. This TCR came from a woman aged 55-69 years with lung cancer. The CDR3, as DNA: TGTGCCAGCAGTTATGGGGGGCGAGAGACCCAGTACTTC. Its translation: CASSYGGRETQYF.